The rows below give T cell receptor beta chains drawn from one sample of a study of blood T cell repertoires in COVID-19. Generated by immunoSEQ multiplex PCR, the TCRdb table keeps only in-frame clones and is missing some. Of 50,000 to 75,000 clones in the sample, about 70% were seen once. Sample: peripheral blood. The receptors come from a human donor in a cohort sampled during active COVID-19. The CDR3 runs from the conserved cysteine through the conserved F or W. A D gene is named only where the DNA matches it firmly.

CDR3aa | d_gene | j_gene | v_gene
CASSKAPKSDTHRNEQFF | - | TRBJ2-1 | TRBV21-1
CASSSTAATNEKLFF | - | TRBJ1-4 | TRBV19
CAWSVRGGTREQYF | TRBD2 | TRBJ2-7 | TRBV30
CASIQGSNQETQYF | - | TRBJ2-5 | TRBV5-1
CASSTRTGGSNQPQHF | TRBD1 | TRBJ1-5 | TRBV19
CASSLGGTGLYEQYF | - | TRBJ2-7 | TRBV27
CASSPPRGLGYNEQFF | - | TRBJ2-1 | TRBV9
CASSQLGGVYNEQFF | - | TRBJ2-1 | TRBV11-2
CATTTGLSYEQYF | - | TRBJ2-7 | TRBV6-5
CASSVERGALGEQFF | TRBD2 | TRBJ2-1 | TRBV9
CASSFRGGPSYEQYF | TRBD2 | TRBJ2-7 | TRBV28
CAWSSPSGNYGYTF | - | TRBJ1-2 | TRBV30
CASSVAEGVWYEQYF | - | TRBJ2-7 | TRBV9
CASSSMAPRRNTIYF | - | TRBJ1-3 | TRBV18
CASQGSSYNSPLHF | - | TRBJ1-6 | TRBV27
CASSLAGGPSAGELFF | TRBD2 | TRBJ2-2 | TRBV28
CASSLAAENSYEQYF | - | TRBJ2-7 | TRBV5-4
CASSQEGQGPHMNTEAFF | - | TRBJ1-1 | TRBV4-2
CATSRALQTYEQYF | - | TRBJ2-7 | TRBV15
CATSDPDSNEQFF | - | TRBJ2-1 | TRBV24-1
CASSPRARGSNYGYTF | TRBD1 | TRBJ1-2 | TRBV18
CASSPSQGGTYEQYF | - | TRBJ2-7 | TRBV3-1/TRBV3-2
CASSVGRGGETQYF | - | TRBJ2-5 | TRBV9